This T cell receptor beta chain originates from a study of T-cell reconstitution after alpha-beta-depleted transplantation in children. It was with unique molecular identifiers that the TCRbeta library was prepared. Each CDR3 protein gets one entry after TCRdb re-called the PCR reads with MiXCR. The sample records under 150,000 distinct CDR3 sequences, roughly 10% being singletons. Whole-study findings and limits: Surviving recipient T cells and thymic progenitors underlay high day-60 TCRbeta diversity in some patients. In patients about two months after transplant, alpha-beta T cells reportedly arose from several hundred expanded graft clones. The main origin of T-cell counts and diversity one year after transplant was newly produced T cells.

Regarding this clonotype: Its target is not known.

The clonotype originates from a girl in the first two years of life who had a stem cell transplant for combined immunodeficiency, so the T cells may come from the graft donor. The sample was PBMCs, mostly from graft donor cells, taken 180 days after TCRalphabeta/CD19-depleted stem cell transplant.

The CDR3 protein is CATTASSQETQYF. As DNA, the CDR3 is TGTGCCACTACGGCGAGTTCCCAAGAGACCCAGTACTTC. The chain joins TRBV10-3 to TRBJ2-5; D gene unclear. Deletions cut 10 bases from V and 1 base from J, with 13 bases between. This CDR3 is 13 amino acids long. CDR1 is ENHRY, CDR2 SYGVKD, per germline.